These T cell receptor beta chains were read from a single sample in a study of cytomegalovirus exposure and HLA in healthy donors. The method was immunoSEQ multiplex PCR; TCRdb's version includes in-frame clones alone and lacks a portion of them. The sample carries approximately 190,000 clones, around 86% recorded once. Input material: PBMCs. The receptors derive from a young man in good health and CMV-seronegative. The CDR3 runs from the conserved cysteine through the conserved F or W. A D gene is named only where the DNA matches it firmly. Rows give clone size only sometimes, using once, few, many, or a class for an expanded clone.

v_gene	len	j_gene	d_gene	abundance	CDR3nt	CDR3aa
TRBV15	17	TRBJ2-5	-	-	TGTGCCACCAGCAGAGACTCCCGTCGCGCCGGGGAGGAGACCCAGTACTTC	CATSRDSRRAGEETQYF
TRBV5-8	15	TRBJ2-7	TRBD2	-	TGTGCCAGCAGCTTGAGCCTAGCGGGAGTTTACGAGCAGTACTTC	CASSLSLAGVYEQYF
TRBV9	14	TRBJ1-5	-	-	TGTGCCAGCAGCGTCGGAGGGGGCAATCAGCCCCAGCATTTT	CASSVGGGNQPQHF
TRBV14	17	TRBJ1-3	-	few	TGTGCCAGCAGCCCCCCCTGGGGGGGTAGCCCCGGAAACACCATATATTTT	CASSPPWGGSPGNTIYF
TRBV5-4	15	TRBJ2-7	TRBD2	-	TGTGCCAGCAGCTCCGGGACTAGCGGCTCCTACGAGCAGTACTTC	CASSSGTSGSYEQYF
TRBV28	13	TRBJ2-5	-	-	TGTGCCAGCAGCCCCGGGGGTCAAGAGACCCAGTACTTC	CASSPGGQETQYF
TRBV5-1	15	TRBJ2-6	TRBD1	once	TGCGCCAGCAGCAGGACAGGGAGTGGGGCCAACGGCCTGACTTTC	CASSRTGSGANGLTF
TRBV13	13	TRBJ1-1	-	-	TGTGCCGCCGCCGGGGAGGGGGACACTGAAGCTTTCTTT	CAAAGEGDTEAFF
TRBV5-1	15	TRBJ2-6	-	few	TGCGCCAGCAGCACCGGTTTGTCTGGGGCCAACGGCCTGACTTTC	CASSTGLSGANGLTF
TRBV6-5	14	TRBJ2-7	-	-	TGTGCCAGAAACTCGCGGGGTCCACCCTACGAGCAGTACTTC	CARNSRGPPYEQYF
TRBV6-5	14	TRBJ2-7	TRBD2	-	TGTGCCACGGCTCGGGCTAGCGGGACGTACGAGCAGTACTTC	CATARASGTYEQYF
TRBV5-6	15	TRBJ2-7	TRBD1	-	TGTGCCAGCAGCTCCCGACAGGGGCATATCTACGAGCAGTACTTC	CASSSRQGHIYEQYF
TRBV10-1	15	TRBJ1-5	-	few	TGCGCCAGCAGTGAGTTGGGGCGAGGCAATCAGCCCCAGCATTTT	CASSELGRGNQPQHF
TRBV7-2	18	TRBJ1-6	-	-	TGTGCCAGCAGCGCCGGGAGGAGGGCACGCTCCTATAATTCACCCCTCCACTTT	CASSAGRRARSYNSPLHF
TRBV7-2	15	TRBJ2-3	TRBD2	-	TGTGCCAGCAGACACGGACTAGTGATACCAGATACGCAGTATTTT	CASRHGLVIPDTQYF
TRBV4-1	20	TRBJ2-6	TRBD1	-	TGCGCCAGCAGCTTAGCAGCTCCGACAGGGAGCCAGTCTGGGGCCAACGTCCTGACTTTC	CASSLAAPTGSQSGANVLTF
TRBV20-1	11	TRBJ1-5	-	-	TGCAGTGTGGGGCTCAATCAGCCCCAGCATTTT	CSVGLNQPQHF
TRBV10-3	15	TRBJ2-5	-	-	TGTGCCATCAGAGATGCCAAAAAGAGTCAAGAGACCCAGTACTTC	CAIRDAKKSQETQYF
TRBV2	15	TRBJ2-1	TRBD2	-	TGTGCCAGCAGTGAGGTACTAGCGGGAAGATATGAGCAGTTCTTC	CASSEVLAGRYEQFF
TRBV4-1	16	TRBJ2-1	TRBD1	-	TGCGCCAGCAGCCAACACCCCAAAGGACCGGGACAGGGACAGTTCTTC	CASSQHPKGPGQGQFF
TRBV6-4	16	TRBJ2-1	-	-	TGTGCCAGCAGTGAAGGGGCCACCTCTTTAAGCAATGAGCAGTTCTTC	CASSEGATSLSNEQFF
TRBV5-6	14	TRBJ2-3	TRBD2	few	TGTGCCAGCAGCTCTGCGGGGGGGGGAGATACGCAGTATTTT	CASSSAGGGDTQYF
TRBV6-5	13	TRBJ2-7	-	-	TGTGCCAGCAGGGGGGCCAGCACCTACGAGCAGTACTTC	CASRGASTYEQYF
TRBV28	14	TRBJ1-2	-	once	TGTGCCAGCAGAATACTAGGGAGGGGTAAGGGCTACACCTTC	CASRILGRGKGYTF
TRBV19	14	TRBJ2-1	TRBD1	-	TGTGCCAGTAGCACAAACCGGGACAGGGGAGGTTTGGTCTTC	CASSTNRDRGGLVF
TRBV10-3	15	TRBJ2-7	TRBD1	-	TGTGCCATCAGTGCCCCGGACAGGGGGATCAACGAGCAGTACTTC	CAISAPDRGINEQYF
TRBV14	17	TRBJ2-7	TRBD1	once	TGTGCCAGCAGCCCCAAGAAGGGGACAGGGAACTGGTACGAGCAGTACTTC	CASSPKKGTGNWYEQYF
TRBV19	15	TRBJ1-2	TRBD1	-	TGTGCCAGTAGTACCCCGGGACAGGGGGCGAATGGCTACACCTTC	CASSTPGQGANGYTF
TRBV6-5	16	TRBJ2-5	TRBD1	-	TGTGCCAGCAGTTCTCGAAGCAGGACAGGGGGGGAGACCCAGTACTTC	CASSSRSRTGGETQYF
TRBV7-2	19	TRBJ1-3	TRBD1	-	TGTGCCAGCAGTTATGGACAGGGCGTACTTCGAAGCTCTGGAAACACCATATATTTT	CASSYGQGVLRSSGNTIYF
TRBV6-1	14	TRBJ2-7	-	-	TGTGCCAGCATCTCGTCAGCAGGCGCCTACGAGCAGTACTTC	CASISSAGAYEQYF
TRBV6-5	13	TRBJ1-2	-	-	TGTGCCAGCACCCGTGCCCTCGGCTATGGCTACACCTTC	CASTRALGYGYTF
TRBV2	14	TRBJ2-4	-	-	TGTGCCAGCATGGGGGGAATAGCCAAAAACATTCAGTACTTC	CASMGGIAKNIQYF
TRBV30	14	TRBJ2-7	-	-	TGTGCCTGGGCCCCCTCTAGCGTCTCCTACGAGCAGTACTTC	CAWAPSSVSYEQYF
TRBV19	15	TRBJ2-7	TRBD1	-	TGTGCCAGTAGTGCCGGGACAGGGGGCGCGTACGAGCAGTACTTC	CASSAGTGGAYEQYF
TRBV27	17	TRBJ2-5	-	-	TGTGCCAGCAGTCCATATAACCGGGACTCTCAGGAAGAGACCCAGTACTTC	CASSPYNRDSQEETQYF
TRBV6-1	15	TRBJ2-5	TRBD2	-	TGTGCCAGCAGCCCAGGGAGGGTGGGTCGCGAGACCCAGTACTTC	CASSPGRVGRETQYF
TRBV30	11	TRBJ2-1	-	-	TGTGCCTGGGGTAGGGGTAGTGAGCAGTTCTTC	CAWGRGSEQFF
TRBV30	16	TRBJ1-1	-	-	TGTGCCTGGAGTACAGGGTCGGTTCAACACAGCACTGAAGCTTTCTTT	CAWSTGSVQHSTEAFF
TRBV19	14	TRBJ2-1	TRBD2	-	TGTGCCAGTAGTCTACTCAGCGGGGGCCATGAGCAGTTCTTC	CASSLLSGGHEQFF
TRBV6-5	12	TRBJ1-1	-	-	TGTGCCAGCAGGACAGGCGTCAGTGAAGCTTTCTTT	CASRTGVSEAFF